The clone carrying this T cell receptor beta chain came up many times. This may be a read error, as it is one base from a much larger clone. Germline loops: CDR1 LGHNA, CDR2 YNFKEQ. Trimming left V 0 bases short and J 7 bases short, with 16 bases between. The CDR3 consists of 15 residues. Whenever a sequencing run was performed, it yielded over 180 million TCR-beta sequences from 15-18 subjects. MiXCR was run by TCRdb on the 5' RACE reads, yielding one entry per CDR3 protein. The data show under 80,000 distinct CDR3 sequences, less than 5.5% seen once. PBMCs stored at -80 C, 2 million in total, were the source of the unsorted libraries. The sample is drawn from a study of neurological immune-mediated disorders.

The gene calls are TRBV4-2 and TRBJ2-7; D possibly corresponds to TRBD1 (7 bases). The sequence was collected from a woman between 25 and 40 years old with multiple sclerosis. Sequenced material: PBMCs. The chain's CDR3 is CASSQERDRPKEQYF. The CDR3 nucleotides are TGTGCCAGCAGCCAAGAGCGGGACAGACCCAAAGAGCAGTACTTC.